Listed below are T cell receptor beta chains from one sample, sequenced in a study of cytomegalovirus exposure and HLA in healthy donors. TCRdb's table, derived via immunoSEQ multiplex PCR, lists solely in-frame clones and lacks some. This sample has about 95,000 clones, with under 85% found just once. Material for sequencing was PBMCs. These receptors originate from a woman in her 40s in good health and CMV-seropositive. CDR3s include the opening cysteine and the closing phenylalanine or tryptophan. D genes are given only for firm matches. The size field is filled for only some rows; it gives once, few, many or a size class.

v_call	j_call	d_call	clone_size	cdr3_aa	cdr3_nt
TRBV4-2	TRBJ1-4	NA	few	CASSQEGATLGGEKLFF	TGTGCCAGCAGCCAAGAAGGGGCAACTTTGGGGGGTGAAAAACTGTTTTTT
TRBV28	TRBJ2-7	NA	NA	CASSLQGSYEQYF	TGTGCCAGCAGTTTACAGGGGTCCTACGAGCAGTACTTC
TRBV7-6	TRBJ2-3	TRBD2	NA	CASSQRTSGSYTDTQYF	TGTGCCAGCAGCCAGCGGACTAGCGGATCTTACACAGATACGCAGTATTTT
TRBV27	TRBJ2-1	NA	NA	CAARGNEQFF	TGTGCCGCCCGGGGCAATGAGCAGTTCTTC
TRBV7-7	TRBJ2-3	TRBD2	few	CASSPGTSGSGDTQYF	TGTGCTAGCAGCCCCGGGACTAGCGGGAGTGGGGATACGCAGTATTTT
TRBV10-3	TRBJ2-3	NA	NA	CANSLEGTDTQYF	TGTGCCAATTCACTAGAAGGCACAGATACGCAGTATTTT
TRBV2	TRBJ1-1	NA	NA	CASKGLVVTEAFF	TGTGCCAGCAAGGGGTTGGTGGTCACTGAAGCTTTCTTT
TRBV18	TRBJ2-5	NA	NA	CASSRTGYPSETQYF	TGTGCCAGCTCGCGCACAGGGTACCCTTCAGAGACCCAGTACTTC
TRBV5-1	TRBJ2-7	TRBD1	once	CASRVDRDRYMHF	TGCGCCAGCAGAGTCGACAGGGACCGGTATATGCACTTC
TRBV7-3	TRBJ2-2	TRBD2	NA	CASSLNDGRDFGELFF	TGTGCCAGCAGCTTAAATGACGGGAGGGATTTCGGGGAGCTGTTTTTT
TRBV15	TRBJ2-5	NA	NA	CATSINFPSTSGSQYF	TGTGCCACCAGCATAAATTTCCCCTCGACTAGTGGCTCCCAGTACTTC
TRBV6-6	TRBJ1-3	TRBD1	NA	CASRQTGGTTGNTIYF	TGTGCCAGCAGGCAAACAGGGGGCACCACTGGAAACACCATATATTTT
TRBV9	TRBJ2-1	TRBD2	NA	CASSALAGGYNEQFF	TGTGCCAGCAGCGCCCTAGCGGGAGGGTACAATGAGCAGTTCTTC
TRBV5-1	TRBJ1-1	TRBD1	few	CASSLGTGSNTEAFF	TGCGCCAGCAGCTTGGGGACAGGGTCGAACACTGAAGCTTTCTTT
TRBV28	TRBJ2-1	TRBD1	NA	CASSFDTGGNEQFF	TGTGCCAGCAGTTTCGACACAGGGGGCAATGAGCAGTTCTTC
TRBV4-1	TRBJ2-3	TRBD2	once	CASSLFPGGSGSVDTQYF	TGCGCCAGCAGCCTTTTTCCTGGCGGTAGCGGGAGTGTGGATACGCAGTATTTT
TRBV4-2	TRBJ2-1	TRBD2	NA	CASSQFGGDRNEQFF	TGTGCCAGCAGCCAATTCGGGGGGGATCGCAATGAGCAGTTCTTC
TRBV5-1	TRBJ2-5	NA	NA	CASSHSGLGGGGIETQYF	TGCGCCAGCAGCCATAGCGGGCTCGGGGGCGGTGGCATCGAGACCCAGTACTTC
TRBV5-4	TRBJ2-7	TRBD2	NA	CASSLGAGGYEQYF	TGTGCCAGCAGCTTGGGGGCGGGAGGCTACGAGCAGTACTTC
TRBV29-1	TRBJ1-2	NA	few	CSVGHRGDPTF	TGCAGCGTTGGGCATCGGGGTGATCCCACCTTC
TRBV9	TRBJ2-2	TRBD2	NA	CASSVSLAGEGGELFF	TGTGCCAGCAGCGTCTCTCTAGCGGGAGAAGGCGGGGAGCTGTTTTTT
TRBV30	TRBJ2-7	NA	NA	CAWSSGQFYEQYF	TGTGCCTGGAGTTCGGGACAATTCTACGAGCAGTACTTC
TRBV7-8	TRBJ1-1	NA	NA	CASSSMLVTEAFF	TGTGCCAGCAGCTCTATGTTGGTCACTGAAGCTTTCTTT
TRBV19	TRBJ1-2	TRBD1	NA	CASQDGDRANYGYTF	TGTGCCAGTCAAGACGGGGACAGAGCTAACTATGGCTACACCTTC
TRBV7-9	TRBJ2-7	TRBD2	NA	CASSLVGGRNF	TGTGCCAGCAGCTTAGTGGGAGGGAGGAACTTC
TRBV19	TRBJ2-1	NA	NA	CASSASGGAWNDEQFF	TGTGCCAGTAGTGCCTCCGGTGGGGCATGGAACGATGAGCAGTTCTTC
TRBV5-1	TRBJ2-7	TRBD2	NA	CASSLDSGLADYEQYF	TGCGCCAGCAGCTTGGATTCCGGACTAGCGGACTACGAGCAGTACTTC
TRBV28	TRBJ2-7	NA	NA	CASSLTAYRVTQSSYEQYF	TGTGCCAGCAGTTTAACGGCTTACAGGGTGACCCAGAGCTCCTACGAGCAGTACTTC
TRBV2	TRBJ1-5	NA	NA	CASKQTTNQPQHF	TGTGCCAGCAAACAGACCACCAATCAGCCCCAGCATTTT
TRBV27	TRBJ2-7	TRBD1	NA	CASSGTGAYEQYF	TGTGCCAGTTCCGGGACAGGGGCCTACGAGCAGTACTTC
TRBV5-1	TRBJ2-1	NA	NA	CASSLVARNEQFF	TGCGCCAGCAGCTTGGTAGCGAGGAATGAGCAGTTCTTC
TRBV6-1	TRBJ1-2	NA	NA	CASSYSGAPGYTF	TGTGCCAGCAGTTATTCAGGGGCACCTGGCTACACCTTC
TRBV29-1	TRBJ2-7	TRBD1	NA	CSVEEAGGGEQYF	TGCAGCGTTGAAGAGGCAGGGGGCGGCGAGCAGTACTTC
TRBV28	TRBJ2-7	TRBD1	NA	CASSRQGGSYEQYF	TGTGCCAGCAGTAGACAGGGGGGATCCTACGAGCAGTACTTC
TRBV13	TRBJ2-1	TRBD2	NA	CASSLAVGLAIHNEQFF	TGTGCCAGCAGCTTAGCCGTAGGACTAGCGATACACAATGAGCAGTTCTTC
TRBV7-7	TRBJ2-7	TRBD2	NA	CASRPASGPYEQYF	TGTGCTAGCAGACCAGCTAGCGGGCCTTACGAGCAGTACTTC
TRBV12-2	TRBJ2-5	NA	NA	CASRYGLAEETQYF	TGTGCAAGTCGCTATGGACTAGCGGAAGAGACCCAGTACTTC
TRBV2	TRBJ1-1	NA	NA	CASSEEGFGGTEAFF	TGTGCCAGCAGTGAAGAAGGTTTCGGAGGCACTGAAGCTTTCTTT
TRBV5-1	TRBJ2-2	TRBD2	NA	CASSFSGFNTGELFF	TGCGCCAGCAGCTTTAGCGGGTTTAACACCGGGGAGCTGTTTTTT
TRBV13	TRBJ2-7	NA	NA	CASSLGFGGSYEQYF	TGTGCCAGCAGCTTAGGTTTTGGGGGGTCCTACGAGCAGTACTTC
TRBV6-1	TRBJ1-3	NA	NA	CASSESGGSPSGNTIYF	TGTGCCAGCAGTGAAAGCGGGGGGTCCCCCTCTGGAAACACCATATATTTT
TRBV10-2	TRBJ1-1	NA	few	CASSDEGFGNTEAFF	TGCGCCAGCAGTGATGAGGGTTTTGGGAACACTGAAGCTTTCTTT
TRBV28	TRBJ1-1	NA	once	CASFGWNDTNTEAFF	TGTGCCAGCTTTGGGTGGAACGACACTAACACTGAAGCTTTCTTT
TRBV2	TRBJ2-7	TRBD1	few	CASRAGTGRYEQYF	TGTGCCAGCAGGGCCGGGACAGGGCGCTACGAGCAGTACTTC
TRBV9	TRBJ2-1	NA	NA	CASSALAVFDEQFF	TGTGCCAGCAGCGCCTTAGCAGTGTTCGATGAGCAGTTCTTC
TRBV6-1	TRBJ1-3	TRBD1	NA	CASSEQGGGGNTIYF	TGTGCCAGCAGTGAGCAAGGGGGCGGTGGAAACACCATATATTTT
TRBV30	TRBJ2-1	TRBD2	NA	CAWGSEGLAIYNEQFF	TGTGCCTGGGGATCAGAGGGACTAGCGATTTACAATGAGCAGTTCTTC
TRBV5-4	TRBJ2-2	TRBD2	NA	CASSLSRGGTGELFF	TGTGCCAGCAGCTTAAGCCGGGGGGGCACCGGGGAGCTGTTTTTT
TRBV9	TRBJ2-7	NA	NA	CASSVGTDTQYEQYF	TGTGCCAGCAGCGTAGGGACAGATACGCAATACGAGCAGTACTTC
TRBV4-2	TRBJ2-1	NA	NA	CASSQEGGSYNEQFF	TGTGCCAGCAGCCAAGAGGGCGGGTCCTACAATGAGCAGTTCTTC
TRBV6-5	TRBJ1-1	TRBD1	NA	CASRGPGQGRTEAFF	TGTGCCAGCAGAGGTCCGGGACAGGGGAGGACTGAAGCTTTCTTT
TRBV7-2	TRBJ2-1	TRBD2	NA	CASSFKRGDYNEQFF	TGTGCCAGCAGCTTCAAGCGGGGGGACTACAATGAGCAGTTCTTC
TRBV28	TRBJ2-1	TRBD2	once	CASGASGSKGVEQFF	TGTGCCAGCGGGGCTAGCGGGAGTAAGGGGGTTGAGCAGTTCTTC
TRBV2	TRBJ2-3	TRBD2	NA	CASSEGLAGGSDTQYF	TGTGCCAGCAGTGAGGGACTAGCGGGAGGGTCAGATACGCAGTATTTT
TRBV13	TRBJ1-4	TRBD1	NA	CASSLRQGDLEKLFF	TGTGCCAGCAGCCTAAGACAGGGGGACCTTGAAAAACTGTTTTTT